Below, one TCR beta chain is given with its context. No antigen is known for it. Preparation of TCR beta libraries was done by quantitative 5'-RACE with molecular barcodes. Each CDR3 protein gets one entry after TCRdb re-called the 5' RACE reads with MiXCR. This sample carries 450,000 or so distinct CDR3 sequences, roughly a quarter of them seen once, and the ten largest clones take about 1%. Looked up from germline, CDR1 is SGHTA and CDR2 is FQGNSA. The CDR3 runs to 14 residues. After removal of 5 bases from V and 6 bases from J, the junction contained 7 bases not matched to a gene. The data originate from a study of CD8 T cells in ankylosing spondylitis. Study outcomes and limitations: Ankylosing spondylitis blood appeared to be characterized by a TCR beta motif of 7 to 9 highly homologous variants. Clones linked to disease, bearing a CD8+ phenotype, were relatively rare in peripheral blood. Previous work reported some of these motif variants in the synovial fluid and blood of reactive arthritis. According to the report, clones linked to the disease were significantly enriched in matched synovial fluid samples taken from ankylosing spondylitis patients.

The sequenced material came from blood, either unsorted or a sorted T cell fraction (not recorded which). This chain connects TRBV7-2 to TRBJ1-1; 9 bases fit TRBD1. This clonotype was obtained from a male donor with ankylosing spondylitis. The CDR3 loop is CASSTRDRAPEAFF. The CDR3 DNA is TGTGCCAGCAGCACCCGGGACAGGGCTCCTGAAGCTTTCTTT.